Listed here are 7 T cell receptor beta chains from one sample, sequenced in a study of T cell changes during pregnancy in multiple sclerosis. Sequencing was performed with immunoSEQ multiplex PCR; in TCRdb, only in-frame clones are kept and a portion is missing. The top ten hold less than 6% of the sample, which has some 55,000 clones, about 83% seen once. The source material was peripheral blood from another person, used as feeder cells. These receptors were obtained from a human donor whose cells served as feeder cells for cultures in a pregnancy study.

V usage is TRBV27 and J usage is TRBJ2-1; the D gene is possibly TRBD1 (5 bases). Germline values: CDR1 MNHEY, CDR2 SMNVEV (reference sequence). Deletions cut 5 bases from V and 4 bases from J, with 9 bases between. CDR3 length equals 13 residues. CDR3 amino acids: CASSLDRYNEQFF. CDR3 nucleotides: TGTGCCAGCAGTCTTGACAGATACAATGAGCAGTTCTTC.

This clone was seen just once. The gene calls are TRBV25-1 and TRBJ1-2; TRBD1 agrees at 7 bases. CDR3 length: 15 residues. The trim removed 3 bases at V and 5 bases at J, leaving 9 bases unmatched. CDR1 is MGHDK, CDR2 SYGVNS, per germline. For the CDR3, the DNA is TGTGCCAGCAGTGACCGACAGGGCGGATCGTATGGCTACACCTTC. Protein product: CASSDRQGGSYGYTF.

The chain combines TRBV15 with TRBJ1-3; D not resolved. The CDR3 consists of 17 residues. Looked up from germline, CDR1 is LNHNV and CDR2 is YYDKDF (reference sequence). Trimming cost V 0 bases and J 1 base, with 13 bases left between them. DNA of the CDR3: TGTGCCACCAGCAGAGACATGGGAAAGTGGTCTGGAAACACCATATATTTT. Its translation is CATSRDMGKWSGNTIYF.

CDR3: CASSLGGFQETQYF. CDR3 DNA sequence: TGTGCCAGCAGCTTAGGTGGCTTTCAAGAGACCCAGTACTTC. This chain links TRBV7-9 with TRBJ2-5, with D unclear. Germline CDR1 and CDR2: SEHNR and FQNEAQ (reference sequence). The V and J ends lost 1 base and 2 bases respectively, with 8 bases between them. There are 14 residues in the CDR3.

V usage is TRBV5-1 and J usage is TRBJ2-1, with a possible D match to TRBD1 (5 bases). CDR1 and CDR2 from the germline V gene are SGHRS and YFSETQ. The CDR3 loop spans 16 amino acids. V lost 7 bases and J 3 bases, leaving 20 bases between the germline ends. The CDR3 DNA reads as TGCGCCAGCTCCCCTACACAGGTGCCTCACTACAATGAGCAGTTCTTC. Amino acids: CASSPTQVPHYNEQFF.

This chain joins TRBV18 and TRBJ2-1, with 8 nucleotides matching TRBD2. With 3 bases clipped from V and 9 bases from J, the junction kept 4 bases outside the gene matches. This CDR3 has 13 amino acids. Germline CDR1 reads KGHSH; CDR2 reads LQKENI. The CDR3 nucleotides are TGTGCCAGCTCACCCGGGAGGGCCCTTGAGCAGTTCTTC. Its protein is CASSPGRALEQFF.

V usage is TRBV7-9 and J usage is TRBJ2-5, with 8 bases matching TRBD2. Trimming removed 8 bases from V and 0 bases from J; junction bases left unmatched: 5. This CDR3 region has 14 residues. Germline CDR1 reads SEHNR; CDR2 reads FQNEAQ (reference sequence). CDR3 nucleotide sequence: TGTGCCAGCTCAGCGGGGGCAAACCAAGAGACCCAGTACTTC. This sequence encodes CASSAGANQETQYF.